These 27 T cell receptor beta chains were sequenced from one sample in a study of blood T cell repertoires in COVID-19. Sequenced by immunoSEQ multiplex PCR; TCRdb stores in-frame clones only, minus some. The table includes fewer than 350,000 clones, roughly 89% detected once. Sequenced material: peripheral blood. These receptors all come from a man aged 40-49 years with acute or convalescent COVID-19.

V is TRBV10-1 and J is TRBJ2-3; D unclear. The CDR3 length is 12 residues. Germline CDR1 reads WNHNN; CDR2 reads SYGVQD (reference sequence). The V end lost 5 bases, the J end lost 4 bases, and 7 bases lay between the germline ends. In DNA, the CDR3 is TGCGCCAGCAGTTTAACAGCAGATACGCAGTATTTT. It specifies CASSLTADTQYF.

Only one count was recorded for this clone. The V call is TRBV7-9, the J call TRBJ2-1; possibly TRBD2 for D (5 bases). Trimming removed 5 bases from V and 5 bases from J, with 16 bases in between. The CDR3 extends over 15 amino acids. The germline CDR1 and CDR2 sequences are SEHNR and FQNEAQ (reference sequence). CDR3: CASSPRGPANNEQFF. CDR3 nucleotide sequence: TGTGCCAGCAGCCCACGGGGTCCAGCGAACAATGAGCAGTTCTTC.

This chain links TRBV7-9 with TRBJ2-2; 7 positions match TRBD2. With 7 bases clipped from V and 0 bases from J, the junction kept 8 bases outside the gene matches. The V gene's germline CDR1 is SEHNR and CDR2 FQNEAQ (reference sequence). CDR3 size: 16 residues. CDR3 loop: CASTPLAGANTGELFF. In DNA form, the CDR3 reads TGTGCCAGCACCCCATTAGCGGGCGCGAACACCGGGGAGCTGTTTTTT.

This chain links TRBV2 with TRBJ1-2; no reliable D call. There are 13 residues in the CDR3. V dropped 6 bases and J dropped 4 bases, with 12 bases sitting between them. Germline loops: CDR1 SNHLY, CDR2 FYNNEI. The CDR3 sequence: CASSPSVLYGYTF. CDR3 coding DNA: TGTGCCAGCAGCCCCTCGGTACTCTATGGCTACACCTTC.

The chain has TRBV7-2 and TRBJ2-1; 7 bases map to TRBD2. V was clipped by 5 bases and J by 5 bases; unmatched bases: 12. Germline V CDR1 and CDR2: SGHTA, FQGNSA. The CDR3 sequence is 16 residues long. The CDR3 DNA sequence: TGTGCCAGCAGCCCCTTCATCTCCGGGGGGAACAATGAGCAGTTCTTC. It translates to CASSPFISGGNNEQFF. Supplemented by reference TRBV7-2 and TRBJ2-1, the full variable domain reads GAGVSQSPSNKVTEKGKDVELRCDPISGHTALYWYRQSLGQGLEFLIYFQGNSAPDKSGLPSDRFSAERTGGSVSTLTIQRTQQEDSAVYLCASSPFISGGNNEQFFGPGTRLTVL.

CDR3 sequence: CASSLVGTGTSADTQYF. For the CDR3, the DNA is TGCGCCAGCAGCTTGGTAGGGACAGGAACTAGTGCAGATACGCAGTATTTT. The gene calls are TRBV5-1 and TRBJ2-3; the match to TRBD1 covers 8 bases. Germline assignment: CDR1 SGHRS and CDR2 YFSETQ. V shed 0 bases, J shed 4 bases, and the junction held 10 bases outside the gene matches. This CDR3 is 17 amino acids long.

The CDR3: CASSEGGSWEKLFF. Written as DNA, the CDR3 is TGTGCCAGCAGTGAGGGGGGGAGTTGGGAAAAACTGTTTTTT. The chain joins TRBV6-1 to TRBJ1-4, with D tentatively TRBD1 (5 bases). The ends were cut back, 3 bases at V and 8 bases at J, with 13 bases in the middle. CDR1 and CDR2 (germline): MNHNS, SASEGT. The CDR3 is made up of 14 amino acids.

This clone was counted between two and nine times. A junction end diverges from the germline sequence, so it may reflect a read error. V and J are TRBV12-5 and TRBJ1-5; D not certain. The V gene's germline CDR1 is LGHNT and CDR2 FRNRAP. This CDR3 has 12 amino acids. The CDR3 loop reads CASGLGDQPQHF. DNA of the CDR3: TGTGCTAGTGGCTTGGGAGATCAGCCCCAGCATTTT. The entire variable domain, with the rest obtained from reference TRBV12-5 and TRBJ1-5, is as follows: DARVTQTPRHKVTEMGQEVTMRCQPILGHNTVFWYRQTMMQGLELLAYFRNRAPLDDSGMPKDRFSAEMPDATLATLKIQPSEPRDSAVYFCASGLGDQPQHFGDGTRLSIL.

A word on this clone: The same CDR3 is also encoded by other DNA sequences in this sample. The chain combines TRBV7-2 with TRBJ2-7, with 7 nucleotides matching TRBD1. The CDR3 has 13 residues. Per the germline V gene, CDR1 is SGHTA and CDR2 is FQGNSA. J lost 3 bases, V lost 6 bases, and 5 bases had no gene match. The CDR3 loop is CASSLAGGYEQYF. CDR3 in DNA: TGTGCCAGCAGTTTGGCAGGGGGCTACGAGCAGTACTTC.

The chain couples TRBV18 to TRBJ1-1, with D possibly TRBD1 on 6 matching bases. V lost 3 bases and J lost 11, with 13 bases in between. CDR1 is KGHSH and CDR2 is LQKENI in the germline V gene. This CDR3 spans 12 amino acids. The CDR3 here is CASSPPGVRAFF. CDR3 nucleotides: TGTGCCAGCTCACCCCCAGGGGTACGGGCTTTCTTT.

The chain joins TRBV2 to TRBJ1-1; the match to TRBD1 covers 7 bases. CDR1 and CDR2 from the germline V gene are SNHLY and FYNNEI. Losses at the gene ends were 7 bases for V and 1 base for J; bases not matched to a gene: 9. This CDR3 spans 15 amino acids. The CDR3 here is CASNLWTGPNTEAFF. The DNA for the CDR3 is TGTGCCAGCAACCTCTGGACAGGCCCGAACACTGAAGCTTTCTTT.

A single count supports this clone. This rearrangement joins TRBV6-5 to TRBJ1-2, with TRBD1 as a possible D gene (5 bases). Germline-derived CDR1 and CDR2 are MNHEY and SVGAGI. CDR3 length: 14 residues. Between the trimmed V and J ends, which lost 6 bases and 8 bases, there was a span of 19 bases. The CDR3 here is CASSPGPGLGGYTF. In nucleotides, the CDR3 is TGTGCCAGCAGCCCAGGGCCCGGATTGGGGGGCTACACCTTC.

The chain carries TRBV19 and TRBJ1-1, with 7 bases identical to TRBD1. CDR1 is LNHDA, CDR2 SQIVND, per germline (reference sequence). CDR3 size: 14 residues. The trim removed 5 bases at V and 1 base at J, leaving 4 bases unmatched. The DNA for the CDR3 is TGTGCCAGTAGTTTTACAGGGGAGAACACTGAAGCTTTCTTT. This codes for CASSFTGENTEAFF.

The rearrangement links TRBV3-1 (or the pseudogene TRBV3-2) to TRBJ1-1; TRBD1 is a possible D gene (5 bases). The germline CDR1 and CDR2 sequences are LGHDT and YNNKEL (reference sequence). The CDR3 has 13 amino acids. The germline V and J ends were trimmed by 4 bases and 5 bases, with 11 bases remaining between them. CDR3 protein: CASSLVGGTEAFF. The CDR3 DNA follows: TGTGCCAGCAGCCTTGTGGGGGGGACTGAAGCTTTCTTT.

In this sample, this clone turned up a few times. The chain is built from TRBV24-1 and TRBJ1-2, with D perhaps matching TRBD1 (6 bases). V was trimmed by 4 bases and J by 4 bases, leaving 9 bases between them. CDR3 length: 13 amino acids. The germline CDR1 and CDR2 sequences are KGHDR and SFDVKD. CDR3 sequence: CATSEAGAYGYTF. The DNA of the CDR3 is TGTGCCACCAGTGAGGCAGGGGCCTATGGCTACACCTTC.

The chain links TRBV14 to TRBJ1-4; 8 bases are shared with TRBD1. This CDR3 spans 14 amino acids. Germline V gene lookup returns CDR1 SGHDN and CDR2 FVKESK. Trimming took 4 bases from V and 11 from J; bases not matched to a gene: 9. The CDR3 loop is CASSPWTGIRKLFF. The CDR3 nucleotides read TGTGCCAGCAGCCCTTGGACAGGGATTCGGAAACTGTTTTTT.

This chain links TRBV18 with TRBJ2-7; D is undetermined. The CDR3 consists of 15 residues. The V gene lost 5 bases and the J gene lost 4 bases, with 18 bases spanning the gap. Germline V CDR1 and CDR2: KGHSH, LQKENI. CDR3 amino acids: CASSMSRQLYYEQYF. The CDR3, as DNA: TGTGCCAGCTCAATGTCCCGACAACTGTATTACGAGCAGTACTTC.

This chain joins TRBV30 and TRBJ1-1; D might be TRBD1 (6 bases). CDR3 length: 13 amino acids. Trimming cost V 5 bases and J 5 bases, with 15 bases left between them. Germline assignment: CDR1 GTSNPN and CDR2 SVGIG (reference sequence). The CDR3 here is CAWQQGSWTEAFF. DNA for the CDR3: TGTGCCTGGCAACAGGGTAGTTGGACTGAAGCTTTCTTT.

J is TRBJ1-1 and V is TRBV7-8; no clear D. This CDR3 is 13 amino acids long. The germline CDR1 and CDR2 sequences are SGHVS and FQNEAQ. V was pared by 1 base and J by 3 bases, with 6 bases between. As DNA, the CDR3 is TGTGCCAGCAGCTTAGGCCCGGACACTGAAGCTTTCTTT. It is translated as CASSLGPDTEAFF.

The CDR3 loop is CASSLGRRSTDTQYF. CDR3 bases: TGCGCCAGCAGCTTGGGACGGAGAAGCACAGATACGCAGTATTTT. The chain employs TRBV5-1 and TRBJ2-3; D not certain. The CDR3 extends over 15 amino acids. The V end was cut by 0 bases, the J end by 0 bases, with 8 bases between. Germline V CDR1 and CDR2: SGHRS, YFSETQ.

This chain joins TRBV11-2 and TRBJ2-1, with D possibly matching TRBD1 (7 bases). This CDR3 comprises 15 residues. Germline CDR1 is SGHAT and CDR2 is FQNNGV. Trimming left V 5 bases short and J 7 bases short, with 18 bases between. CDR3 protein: CASSLTKGAGNEQFF. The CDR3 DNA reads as TGTGCCAGCAGCCTCACTAAGGGGGCGGGAAATGAGCAGTTCTTC.

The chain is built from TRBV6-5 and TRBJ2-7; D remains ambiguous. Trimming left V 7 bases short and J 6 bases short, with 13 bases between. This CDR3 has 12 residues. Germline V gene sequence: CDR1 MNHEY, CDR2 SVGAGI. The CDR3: CASTSSPGEQYF. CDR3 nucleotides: TGTGCCAGCACGTCCTCGCCCGGCGAGCAGTACTTC.

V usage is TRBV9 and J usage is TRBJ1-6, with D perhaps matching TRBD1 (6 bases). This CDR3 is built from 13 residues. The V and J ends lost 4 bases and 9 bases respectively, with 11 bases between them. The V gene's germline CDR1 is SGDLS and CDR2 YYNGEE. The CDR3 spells CASSYGRGSPLHF. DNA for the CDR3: TGTGCCAGCAGCTACGGCAGGGGTTCACCCCTCCACTTT. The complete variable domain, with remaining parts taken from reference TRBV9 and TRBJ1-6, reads DSGVTQTPKHLITATGQRVTLRCSPRSGDLSVYWYQQSLDQGLQFLIQYYNGEERAKGNILERFSAQQFPDLHSELNLSSLELGDSALYFCASSYGRGSPLHFGNGTRLTVT.

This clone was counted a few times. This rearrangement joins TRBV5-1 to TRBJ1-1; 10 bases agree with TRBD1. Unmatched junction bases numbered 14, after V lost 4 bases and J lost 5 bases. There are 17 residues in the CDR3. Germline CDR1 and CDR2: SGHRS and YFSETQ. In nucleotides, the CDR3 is TGCGCCAGCAGCCTCCCGGGACAGGGGAGTACGGGAACTGAAGCTTTCTTT. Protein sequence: CASSLPGQGSTGTEAFF.

CDR3 DNA sequence: TGTGCCAGTAGTCCGACAGGGGTGCTTTCAGGGGCCAACGTCCTGACTTTC. Amino acids: CASSPTGVLSGANVLTF. V is TRBV19 and J is TRBJ2-6, with 8 positions matching TRBD1. V gave up 5 bases and J gave up 4 bases; unmatched junction bases: 10. Germline V gene data show CDR1 as LNHDA and CDR2 as SQIVND (reference sequence). The CDR3 is made up of 17 amino acids. The full variable domain, with the rest looked up from reference TRBV19 and TRBJ2-6, is DGGITQSPKYLFRKEGQNVTLSCEQNLNHDAMYWYRQDPGQGLRLIYYSQIVNDFQKGDIAEGYSVSREKKESFPLTVTSAQKNPTAFYLCASSPTGVLSGANVLTFGAGSRLTVL.

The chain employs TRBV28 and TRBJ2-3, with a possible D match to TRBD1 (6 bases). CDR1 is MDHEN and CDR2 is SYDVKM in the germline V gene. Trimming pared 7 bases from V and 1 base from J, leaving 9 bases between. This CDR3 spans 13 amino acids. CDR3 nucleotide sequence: TGTGCCAGCAACAGACAGGGCACAGATACGCAGTATTTT. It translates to CASNRQGTDTQYF.

CDR3 in amino acids: CATSESTGEHYGYTF. The CDR3 nucleotides read TGTGCCACCAGTGAATCGACAGGGGAGCACTATGGCTACACCTTC. The genes are TRBV24-1 and TRBJ1-2, with 8 positions matching TRBD1. V lost 4 bases and J lost 3; bases outside the gene matches: 6. Germline CDR1 and CDR2: KGHDR and SFDVKD. CDR3 size: 15 residues.